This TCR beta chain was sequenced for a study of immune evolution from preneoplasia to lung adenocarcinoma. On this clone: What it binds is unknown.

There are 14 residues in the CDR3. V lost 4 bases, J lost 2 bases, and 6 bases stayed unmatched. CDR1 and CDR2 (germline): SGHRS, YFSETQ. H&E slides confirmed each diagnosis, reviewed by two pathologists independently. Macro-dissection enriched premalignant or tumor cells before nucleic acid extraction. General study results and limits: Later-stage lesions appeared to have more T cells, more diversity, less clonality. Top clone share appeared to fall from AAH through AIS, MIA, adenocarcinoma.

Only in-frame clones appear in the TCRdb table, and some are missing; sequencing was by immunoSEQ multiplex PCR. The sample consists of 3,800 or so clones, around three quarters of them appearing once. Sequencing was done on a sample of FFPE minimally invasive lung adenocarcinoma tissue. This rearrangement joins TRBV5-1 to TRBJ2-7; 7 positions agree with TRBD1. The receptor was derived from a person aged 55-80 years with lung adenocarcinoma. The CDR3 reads CASSAWTGPYEQYF. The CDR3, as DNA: TGCGCCAGCAGCGCTTGGACAGGACCCTACGAGCAGTACTTC.